This T cell receptor beta chain was documented in a study of blood T cell repertoires in COVID-19. Study-wide context: COVID-19 samples collected from the United States, Italy and Spain covered acute and convalescent phases. T cells, B-cell-depleted T cells, or PBMCs supplied cDNA or gDNA.

The V segment lost 3 bases and the J segment 8 bases; nucleotides outside the gene matches: 14. Germline-derived CDR1 and CDR2 are KGHSH and LQKENI. This CDR3 is built from 17 residues. As handled by the study authors: Amplification from reference gene primers served as the basis for estimated nucleated cell counts. The protocol was immunoSEQ multiplex PCR, while the TCRdb copy is restricted to in-frame clones and leaves out a portion. From that table come the V and J calls and clone size; the DNA was used to work out D and trimming. Of 150,000 or so clones listed, around 87% were seen once; the top ten hold about 5.7%.

This sequence was found in a man older than 75 with acute or convalescent COVID-19. The chain joins TRBV18 to TRBJ2-1; 9 bases agree with TRBD2. The sample taken for sequencing was peripheral blood. CDR3 region: CASSPYVGAGGLDEQFF. CDR3 in DNA: TGTGCCAGCTCACCGTACGTCGGCGCGGGGGGGCTGGATGAGCAGTTCTTC.